This entry lists 8 T cell receptor beta chains sequenced from one sample in a study of vaccination effects on CD4 cells after COVID-19. CD4+ T cells were isolated after roughly nine days of culture. Of the BNT162b2 and mRNA-1273 vaccines, participants received two doses of one or the other. Here immunoSEQ multiplex PCR was the method, and the copy in TCRdb shows in-frame clones only, minus some. The repertoire holds around 69,000 clones, with roughly 80% as singletons. No antigen is known for these receptors. The material was CD4+ T cells from PBMCs cultured without peptide, obtained after COVID-19 vaccination. These TCRs come from a human donor who received a COVID-19 vaccine.

The chain combines TRBV6-5 with TRBJ2-7, with a possible D match to TRBD2 (7 bases). The CDR3 sequence is 15 residues long. Germline CDR1 and CDR2: MNHEY and SVGAGI. V was trimmed by 8 bases and J by 6 bases, leaving 23 bases between them. CDR3 in DNA: TGTGCCAGCCAACGGGACCGGGGGGCCCTTCGCGAGCAGTACGTC. It translates to CASQRDRGALREQYV.

The chain is built from TRBV5-1 and TRBJ2-6; 10 nucleotides match TRBD1. The CDR3 totals 18 residues. Unmatched junction bases numbered 11, after V lost 4 bases and J lost 4 bases. Germline V lookup: CDR1 SGHRS, CDR2 YFSETQ. The CDR3 DNA is TGCGCCAGCAGCCCGGACAGGGGGGTGAGGAGCGGGGCCAACGTCCTGACTTTC. Protein: CASSPDRGVRSGANVLTF.

The chain joins TRBV19 to TRBJ2-1, with 12 nucleotides matching TRBD2. CDR3 length: 15 amino acids. Germline CDR1 reads LNHDA; CDR2 reads SQIVND (reference sequence). V lost 6 bases to trimming and J lost 4 bases; unmatched junction nucleotides: 4. The CDR3 DNA sequence: TGTGCCAGTAGCCCCGGGACTAGCGGGTACAATGAGCAGTTCTTC. This encodes CASSPGTSGYNEQFF.

The chain has TRBV25-1 and TRBJ2-1, with D possibly being TRBD1 (6 bases). Germline assignment: CDR1 MGHDK and CDR2 SYGVNS. The V gene lost 3 bases and the J gene lost 10 bases, with 16 bases spanning the gap. This CDR3 has 14 residues. The CDR3 spells CASSDQNRAGEQFF. Written as DNA, the CDR3 is TGTGCCAGCAGTGATCAAAACAGGGCAGGAGAGCAGTTCTTC.

This rearrangement joins TRBV29-1 to TRBJ1-5; the D is unclear. Germline values: CDR1 SQVTM, CDR2 ANQGSEA. Trimming stripped 6 bases from V and 3 bases from J, with 12 bases between. The CDR3 is 13 residues long. The CDR3 DNA is TGCAGCGTAGGCCCGGATTTCAATCAGCCCCAGCATTTT. This encodes CSVGPDFNQPQHF.

V gene TRBV5-1 combines with J gene TRBJ2-7, with D unresolved. The CDR3 has 14 residues. V shed 6 bases and J shed 0 bases, with 13 bases lying between them. Per germline, CDR1 SGHRS and CDR2 YFSETQ. The CDR3 loop reads CASTPEPSSYEQYV. DNA for the CDR3: TGCGCCAGCACCCCGGAACCGAGCTCCTACGAGCAGTACGTC.

The CDR3 is CASSQDWADGNYGYTF. DNA of the CDR3: TGCGCCAGCAGCCAAGATTGGGCGGACGGGAACTATGGCTACACCTTC. The chain is built from TRBV4-1 and TRBJ1-2; D is unresolved. V was pared by 0 bases and J by 2 bases, with 13 bases between. The CDR3 extends over 16 amino acids. Germline CDR1 and CDR2: MGHRA and YSYEKL.

This chain connects TRBV6-5 to TRBJ1-1, with a possible D match to TRBD1 (6 bases). In germline, CDR1 is MNHEY, CDR2 SVGAGI. The V gene lost 5 bases and the J gene lost 9 bases, with 16 bases spanning the gap. This CDR3 is built from 13 residues. This CDR3 is CASSLRTRGKAFF. For the CDR3, the DNA is TGTGCCAGCAGTCTTCGTACTAGGGGGAAAGCTTTCTTT.